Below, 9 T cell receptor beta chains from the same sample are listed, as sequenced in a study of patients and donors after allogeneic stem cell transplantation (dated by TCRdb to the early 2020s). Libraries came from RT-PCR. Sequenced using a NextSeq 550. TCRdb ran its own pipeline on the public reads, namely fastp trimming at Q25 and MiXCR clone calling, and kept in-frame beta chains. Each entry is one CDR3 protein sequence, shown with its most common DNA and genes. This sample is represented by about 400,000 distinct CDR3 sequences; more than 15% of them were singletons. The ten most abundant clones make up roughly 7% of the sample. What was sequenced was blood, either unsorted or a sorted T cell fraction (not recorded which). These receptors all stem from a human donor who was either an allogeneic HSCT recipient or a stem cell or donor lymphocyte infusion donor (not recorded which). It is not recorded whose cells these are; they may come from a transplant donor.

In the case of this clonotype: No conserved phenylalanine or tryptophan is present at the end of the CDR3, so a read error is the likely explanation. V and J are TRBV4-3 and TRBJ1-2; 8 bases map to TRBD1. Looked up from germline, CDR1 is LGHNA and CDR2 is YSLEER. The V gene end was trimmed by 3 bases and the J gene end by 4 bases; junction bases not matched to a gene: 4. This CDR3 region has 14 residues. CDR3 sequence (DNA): TGCGCCAGCAGCCACACAGGGGGATTCTATGGCTACACCCTC. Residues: CASSHTGGFYGYTL.

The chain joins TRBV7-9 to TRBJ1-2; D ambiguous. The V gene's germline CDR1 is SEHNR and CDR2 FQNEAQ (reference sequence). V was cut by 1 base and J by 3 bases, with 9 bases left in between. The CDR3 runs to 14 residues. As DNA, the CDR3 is TGTGCCAGCAGCTTAGGTTCGGACTACTATGGCTACACCTTC. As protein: CASSLGSDYYGYTF. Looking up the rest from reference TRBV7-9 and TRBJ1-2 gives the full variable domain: DTGVSQNPRHKITKRGQNVTFRCDPISEHNRLYWYRQTLGQGPEFLTYFQNEAQLEKSRLLSDRFSAERPKGSFSTLEIQRTEQGDSAMYLCASSLGSDYYGYTFGSGTRLTVV.

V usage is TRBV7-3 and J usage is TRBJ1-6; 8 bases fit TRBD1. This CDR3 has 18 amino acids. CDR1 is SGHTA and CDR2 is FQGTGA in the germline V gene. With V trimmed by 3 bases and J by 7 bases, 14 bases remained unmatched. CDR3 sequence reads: CASSFAPSAGGANSPLHF. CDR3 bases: TGTGCCAGCAGCTTCGCCCCCTCGGCAGGGGGCGCGAATTCACCCCTCCACTTT.

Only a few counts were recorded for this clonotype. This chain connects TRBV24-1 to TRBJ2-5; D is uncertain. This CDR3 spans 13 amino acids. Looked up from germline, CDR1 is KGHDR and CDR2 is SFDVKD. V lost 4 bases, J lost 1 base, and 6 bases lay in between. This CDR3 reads CATSDRGQETQYF. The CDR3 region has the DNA TGTGCCACCAGTGACCGAGGCCAAGAGACCCAGTACTTC.

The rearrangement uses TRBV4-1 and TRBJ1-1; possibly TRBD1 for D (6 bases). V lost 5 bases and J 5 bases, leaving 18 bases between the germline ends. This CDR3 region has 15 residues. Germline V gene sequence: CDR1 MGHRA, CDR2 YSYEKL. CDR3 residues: CASSYHQEGETEAFF. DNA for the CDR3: TGCGCCAGCAGCTATCATCAGGAGGGGGAAACTGAAGCTTTCTTT.

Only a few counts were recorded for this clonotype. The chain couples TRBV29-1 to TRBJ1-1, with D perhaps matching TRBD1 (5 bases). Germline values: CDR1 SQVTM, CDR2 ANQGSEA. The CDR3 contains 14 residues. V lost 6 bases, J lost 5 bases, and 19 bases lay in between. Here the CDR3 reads CSVTSSGGGTEAFF. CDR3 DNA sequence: TGCAGCGTCACGTCATCCGGGGGGGGGACTGAAGCTTTCTTT.

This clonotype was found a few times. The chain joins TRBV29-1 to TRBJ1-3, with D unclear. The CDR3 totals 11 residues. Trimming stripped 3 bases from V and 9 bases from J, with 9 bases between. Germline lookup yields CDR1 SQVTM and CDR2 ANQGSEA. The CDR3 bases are TGCAGCGTTGACTCGGACGGCACCATATATTTT. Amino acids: CSVDSDGTIYF.

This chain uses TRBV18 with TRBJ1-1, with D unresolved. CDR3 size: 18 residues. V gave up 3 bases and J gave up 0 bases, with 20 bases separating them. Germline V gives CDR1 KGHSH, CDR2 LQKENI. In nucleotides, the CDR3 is TGTGCCAGCTCACCTCTTACGAACACGGGAGGATTGAACACTGAAGCTTTCTTT. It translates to CASSPLTNTGGLNTEAFF.

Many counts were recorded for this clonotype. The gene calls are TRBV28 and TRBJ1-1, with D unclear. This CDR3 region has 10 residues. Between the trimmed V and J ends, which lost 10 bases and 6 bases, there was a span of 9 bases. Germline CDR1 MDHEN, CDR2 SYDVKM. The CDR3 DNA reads TGTGCCACCGGACGGGCTGAAGCTTTCTTT. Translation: CATGRAEAFF.